This T cell receptor beta chain stems from a study of post-analysis software for immune sequencing data. As for the study in general: In terms of disease course, relapsing-remitting, secondary progressive and progressive-relapsing multiple sclerosis were included. Regarding the study as a whole: Four or five TRBV segments (TRBV5-6, TRBV5-1 and TRBV20-1 among them) occurred more frequently in patients than in controls. Those with multiple sclerosis, the patient group, showed significantly lower normalized Chao1 diversity than controls. Under the F measure, samples that were prepared in one batch clustered strongly together.

Unique-molecular-identifier-tagged TCR beta cDNA libraries were used. Between 1 and 10 million T cells gave rise to some 450,000 cDNA molecules. TCRdb reanalysed the PCR reads using MiXCR and keeps one entry per CDR3 protein. The repertoire holds hundreds of thousands of distinct CDR3 sequences, with roughly 50% as singletons. A remark on this clonotype: The antigen is undetermined.

The CDR3 has 12 amino acids. Germline V gene sequence: CDR1 DFQATT, CDR2 SNEGSKA (reference sequence). Sequenced sample: blood. The TCR was taken from a girl aged 5-17 years with multiple sclerosis. The chain is built from TRBV20-1 and TRBJ2-5, with 10 bases matching TRBD2. The CDR3 nucleotides are TGCAGCGTTAGCGGGGGGCAAGAGACCCAGTACTTC. This gives the protein CSVSGGQETQYF.